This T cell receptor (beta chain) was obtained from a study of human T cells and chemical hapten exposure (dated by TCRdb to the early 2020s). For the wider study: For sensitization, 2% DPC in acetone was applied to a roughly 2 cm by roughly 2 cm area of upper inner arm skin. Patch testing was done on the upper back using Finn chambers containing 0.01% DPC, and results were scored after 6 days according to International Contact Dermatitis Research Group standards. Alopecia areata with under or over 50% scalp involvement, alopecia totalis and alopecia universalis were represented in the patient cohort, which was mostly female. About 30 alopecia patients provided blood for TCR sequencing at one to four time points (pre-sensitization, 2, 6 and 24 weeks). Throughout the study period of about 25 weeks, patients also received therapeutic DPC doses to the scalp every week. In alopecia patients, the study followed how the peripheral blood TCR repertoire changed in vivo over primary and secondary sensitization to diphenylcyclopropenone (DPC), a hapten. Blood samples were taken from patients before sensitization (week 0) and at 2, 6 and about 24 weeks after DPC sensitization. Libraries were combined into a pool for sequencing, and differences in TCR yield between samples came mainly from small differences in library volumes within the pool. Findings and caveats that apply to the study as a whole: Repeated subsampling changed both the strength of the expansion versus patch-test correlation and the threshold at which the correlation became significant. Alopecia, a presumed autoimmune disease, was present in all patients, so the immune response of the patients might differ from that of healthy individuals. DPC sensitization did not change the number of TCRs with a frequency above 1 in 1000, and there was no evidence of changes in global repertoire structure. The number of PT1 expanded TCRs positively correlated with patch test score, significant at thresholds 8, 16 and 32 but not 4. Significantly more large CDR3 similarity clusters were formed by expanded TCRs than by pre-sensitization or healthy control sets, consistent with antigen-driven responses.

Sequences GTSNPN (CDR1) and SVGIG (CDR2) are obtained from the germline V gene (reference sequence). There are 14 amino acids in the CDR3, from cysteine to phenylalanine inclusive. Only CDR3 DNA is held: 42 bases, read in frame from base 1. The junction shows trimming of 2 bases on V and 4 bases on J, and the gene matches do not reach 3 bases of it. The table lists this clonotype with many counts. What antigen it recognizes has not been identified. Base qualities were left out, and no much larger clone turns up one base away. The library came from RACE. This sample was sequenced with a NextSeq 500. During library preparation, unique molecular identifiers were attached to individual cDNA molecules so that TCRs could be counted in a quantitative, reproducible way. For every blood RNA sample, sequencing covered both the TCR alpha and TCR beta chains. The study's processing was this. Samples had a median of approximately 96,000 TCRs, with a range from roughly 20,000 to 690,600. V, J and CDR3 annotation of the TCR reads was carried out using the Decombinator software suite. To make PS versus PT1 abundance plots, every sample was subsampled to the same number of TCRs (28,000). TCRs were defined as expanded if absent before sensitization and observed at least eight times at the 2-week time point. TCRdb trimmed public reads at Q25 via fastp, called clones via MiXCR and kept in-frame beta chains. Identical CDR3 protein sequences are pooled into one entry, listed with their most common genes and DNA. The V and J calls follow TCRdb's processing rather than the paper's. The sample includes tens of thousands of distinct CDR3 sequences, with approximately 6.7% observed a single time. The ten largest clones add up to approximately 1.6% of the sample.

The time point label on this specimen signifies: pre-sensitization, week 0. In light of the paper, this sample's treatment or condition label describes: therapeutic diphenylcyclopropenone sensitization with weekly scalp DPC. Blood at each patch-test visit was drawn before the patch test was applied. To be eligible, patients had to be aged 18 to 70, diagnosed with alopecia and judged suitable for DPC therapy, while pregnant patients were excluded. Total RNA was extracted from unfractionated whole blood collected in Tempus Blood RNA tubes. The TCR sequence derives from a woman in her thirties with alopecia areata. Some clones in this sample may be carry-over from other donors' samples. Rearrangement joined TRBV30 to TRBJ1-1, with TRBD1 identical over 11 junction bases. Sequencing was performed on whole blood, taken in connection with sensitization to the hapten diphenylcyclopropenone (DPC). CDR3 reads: CAWSPGQGVTEAFF. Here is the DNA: TGTGCCTGGAGTCCGGGACAGGGGGTCACTGAAGCTTTCTTT.